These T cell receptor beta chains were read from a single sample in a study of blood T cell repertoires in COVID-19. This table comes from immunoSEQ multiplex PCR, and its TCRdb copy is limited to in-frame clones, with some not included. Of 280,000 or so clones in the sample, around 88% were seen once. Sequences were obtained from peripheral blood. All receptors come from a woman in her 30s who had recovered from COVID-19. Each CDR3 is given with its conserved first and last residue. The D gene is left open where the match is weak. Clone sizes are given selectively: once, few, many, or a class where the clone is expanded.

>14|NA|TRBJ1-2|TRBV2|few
CASGLAGPNYGYTF
TGTGCCAGCGGGCTGGCAGGGCCTAACTATGGCTACACCTTC
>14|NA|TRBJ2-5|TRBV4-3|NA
CASSQAADQETQYF
TGCGCCAGCAGCCAAGCGGCGGACCAAGAGACCCAGTACTTC
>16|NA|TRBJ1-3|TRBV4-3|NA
CASSQGPGVAGNTIYF
TGCGCCAGCAGCCAAGGCCCAGGGGTCGCTGGAAACACCATATATTTT
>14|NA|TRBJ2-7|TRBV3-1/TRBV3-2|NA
CASSQSPLGASTLF
TGTGCCAGCAGCCAATCTCCCCTAGGGGCCTCCACGCTCTTC
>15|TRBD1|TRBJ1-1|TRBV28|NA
CASSSTGEVGTEAFF
TGTGCCAGCAGTTCGACAGGGGAGGTGGGTACTGAAGCTTTCTTT
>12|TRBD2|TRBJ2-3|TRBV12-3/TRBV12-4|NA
CASSGGTDTQYF
TGTGCCAGTAGCGGGGGCACCGATACGCAGTATTTT
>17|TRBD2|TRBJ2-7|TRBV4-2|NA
CASSQAGLAGGPYEQYF
TGTGCCAGCAGCCAAGCGGGACTAGCGGGGGGGCCCTACGAGCAGTACTTC
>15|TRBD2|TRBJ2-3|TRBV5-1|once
CASSPGTSGPDTQYF
TGCGCCAGCAGCCCCGGGACTAGCGGGCCAGATACGCAGTATTTT
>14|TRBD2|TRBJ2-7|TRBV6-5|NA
CASSYGVAGYEQYF
TGTGCCAGCAGTTACGGAGTAGCGGGGTACGAGCAGTACTTC
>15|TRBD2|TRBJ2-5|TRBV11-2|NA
CASSPRLAGKETQYF
TGTGCCAGCAGCCCCAGACTAGCGGGGAAAGAGACCCAGTACTTC
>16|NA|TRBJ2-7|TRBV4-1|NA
CASSPRVSAGSYEQYF
TGCGCCAGCAGCCCTCGCGTATCGGCGGGATCGTACGAGCAGTACTTC
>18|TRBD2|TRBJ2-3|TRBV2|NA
CASSRKSRLAGDKDTQYF
TGTGCCAGCAGTCGGAAATCTCGACTAGCGGGGGACAAAGATACGCAGTATTTT
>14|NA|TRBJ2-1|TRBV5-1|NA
CASSLAGGVNEQFF
TGCGCCAGCAGCTTGGCCGGGGGTGTCAATGAGCAGTTCTTC
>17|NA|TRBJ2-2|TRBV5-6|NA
CASSLAWQGGNTGELFF
TGTGCCAGCAGCTTGGCCTGGCAGGGGGGGAACACCGGGGAGCTGTTTTTT
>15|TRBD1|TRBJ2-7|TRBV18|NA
CASSISGQGAYEQYF
TGTGCCAGCTCAATCTCGGGACAGGGGGCCTACGAGCAGTACTTC
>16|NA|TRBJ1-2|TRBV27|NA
CASSLSIGSGNYGYTF
TGTGCCAGCAGTTTATCGATCGGGTCAGGGAACTATGGCTACACCTTC
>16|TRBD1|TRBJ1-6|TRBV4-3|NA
CASSQVPGGAYSPLHF
TGCGCCAGCAGCCAAGTCCCAGGGGGCGCATATTCACCCCTCCACTTT
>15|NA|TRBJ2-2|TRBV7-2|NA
CASSLSLQRTGELFF
TGTGCCAGCAGCTTAAGTCTACAGCGGACCGGGGAGCTGTTTTTT
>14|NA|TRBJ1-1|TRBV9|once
CASSARLTAVEAFF
TGTGCCAGCAGCGCCCGTTTGACAGCAGTAGAAGCTTTCTTT
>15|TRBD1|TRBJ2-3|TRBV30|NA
CAWSVRTGATDTQYF
TGTGCCTGGAGTGTACGGACAGGGGCAACCGATACGCAGTATTTT
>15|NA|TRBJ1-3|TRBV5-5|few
CASSPLARAGNTIYF
TGTGCCAGCAGCCCCCTCGCCAGGGCTGGAAACACCATATATTTT
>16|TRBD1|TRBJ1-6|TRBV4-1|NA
CASRPDPTGINSPLHF
TGCGCCAGCAGACCCGATCCGACAGGGATTAATTCACCCCTCCACTTT
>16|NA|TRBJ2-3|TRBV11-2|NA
CASSSRGGPLDEEQYF
TGTGCCAGCAGCTCCCGCGGGGGCCCCCTTGATGAGGAGCAGTATTTT
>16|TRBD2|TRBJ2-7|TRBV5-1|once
CASSLGLAGGPVEQYF
TGCGCCAGCAGCTTGGGACTAGCGGGGGGGCCGGTAGAGCAGTACTTC
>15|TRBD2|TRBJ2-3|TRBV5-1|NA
CASSHGGEGPDTQYF
TGCGCCAGCAGCCACGGGGGGGAAGGCCCAGATACGCAGTATTTT
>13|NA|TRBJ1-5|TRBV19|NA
CASRTHRAQPQHF
TGTGCCAGTAGAACCCACAGGGCTCAGCCCCAGCATTTT
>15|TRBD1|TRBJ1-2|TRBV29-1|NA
CSVEDQGAWTYGYTF
TGCAGCGTTGAAGATCAGGGGGCGTGGACCTATGGCTACACCTTC
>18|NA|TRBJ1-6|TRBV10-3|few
CAISESSLTSGYNSPLHF
TGTGCCATCAGTGAGTCGAGCTTAACATCGGGCTATAATTCACCCCTCCACTTT
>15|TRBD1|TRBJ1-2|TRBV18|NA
CASSPRTGRDSGYTF
TGTGCCAGCTCACCTAGGACAGGGAGAGATAGCGGCTACACCTTC
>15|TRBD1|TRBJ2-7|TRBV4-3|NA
CASSQNRGLGYEQYF
TGCGCCAGCAGCCAAAACAGGGGTTTAGGGTACGAGCAGTACTTC
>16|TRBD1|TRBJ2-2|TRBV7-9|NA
CASSQRTGGRTGELFF
TGTGCCAGCAGCCAACGAACAGGGGGTAGGACCGGGGAGCTGTTTTTT
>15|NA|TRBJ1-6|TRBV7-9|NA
CASSYPGPSNSPLHF
TGTGCCAGCAGCTACCCGGGTCCCTCAAATTCACCCCTCCACTTT
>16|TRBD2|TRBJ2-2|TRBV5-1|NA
CASRTTSGANTGELFF
TGCGCCAGCAGGACGACTAGCGGGGCCAACACCGGGGAGCTGTTTTTT
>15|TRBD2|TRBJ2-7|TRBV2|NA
CASSGTSGGSYEQYF
TGTGCCAGCAGTGGGACTAGCGGGGGGTCCTACGAGCAGTACTTC
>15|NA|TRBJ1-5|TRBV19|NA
CASIPDSYSNQPQHF
TGTGCCAGTATCCCGGACAGCTATAGCAATCAGCCCCAGCATTTT
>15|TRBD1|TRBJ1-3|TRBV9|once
CASSARTGGGNTIYF
TGTGCCAGCAGCGCCAGGACAGGGGGCGGAAACACCATATATTTT
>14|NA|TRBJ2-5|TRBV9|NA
CASSVGSRQETQYF
TGTGCCAGCAGCGTAGGTTCGCGACAAGAGACCCAGTACTTC
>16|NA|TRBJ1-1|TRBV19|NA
CASSYWGEAVNTEAFF
TGTGCCAGTAGTTATTGGGGGGAGGCGGTGAACACTGAAGCTTTCTTT
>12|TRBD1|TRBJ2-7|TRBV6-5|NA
CASRIPGGEQYF
TGTGCCAGCAGGATCCCAGGGGGCGAGCAGTACTTC
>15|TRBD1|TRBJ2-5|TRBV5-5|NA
CASSTSTGQGETQYF
TGTGCCAGCAGCACATCGACAGGGCAGGGAGAGACCCAGTACTTC
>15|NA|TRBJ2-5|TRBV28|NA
CASSSRQNFQETQYF
TGTGCCAGCAGTTCGCGACAGAATTTCCAAGAGACCCAGTACTTC
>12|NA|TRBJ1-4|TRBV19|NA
CASSIQGEKLFF
TGTGCCAGTAGTATCCAGGGTGAAAAACTGTTTTTT
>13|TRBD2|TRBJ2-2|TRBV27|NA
CASRRTSGGANVF
TGTGCCAGCAGGCGGACTAGCGGGGGGGCCAACGTTTTT
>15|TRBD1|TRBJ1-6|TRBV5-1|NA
CASSPQVTGTSPLHF
TGCGCCAGCAGCCCCCAAGTGACAGGGACGTCACCCCTCCACTTT
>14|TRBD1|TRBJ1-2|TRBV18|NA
CASSPSRDRVRYTF
TGTGCCAGCTCACCATCCCGGGACAGGGTCCGCTACACCTTC
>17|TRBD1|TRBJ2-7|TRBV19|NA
CASSRGTGAGSSYEQYF
TGTGCCAGTAGTAGGGGGACAGGGGCCGGTTCTTCCTACGAGCAGTACTTC
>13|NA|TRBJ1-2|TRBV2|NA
CASSVEGGYGYTF
TGTGCCAGCAGTGTCGAGGGCGGCTATGGCTACACCTTC
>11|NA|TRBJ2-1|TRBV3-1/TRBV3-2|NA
CASDRNNEQFF
TGTGCCAGTGACAGAAACAATGAGCAGTTCTTC
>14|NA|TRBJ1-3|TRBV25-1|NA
CASSDSLSGNTIYF
TGTGCCAGCAGTGACAGTCTCTCTGGAAACACCATATATTTT
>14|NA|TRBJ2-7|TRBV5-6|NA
CASSAGLVAYEQYF
TGTGCCAGCAGCGCGGGACTTGTCGCCTACGAGCAGTACTTC
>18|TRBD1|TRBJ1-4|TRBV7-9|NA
CASSLGLGQGARNEKLFF
TGTGCCAGCAGCTTAGGACTGGGGCAGGGGGCTCGAAATGAAAAACTGTTTTTT
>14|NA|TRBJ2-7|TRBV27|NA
CASSPRQDPSTQYF
TGTGCCAGCAGTCCCCGACAGGACCCGTCCACGCAGTACTTC
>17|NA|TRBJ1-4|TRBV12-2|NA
CASRLGTGDRTNEKLFF
TGTGCAAGTCGCTTAGGGACAGGGGATAGGACTAATGAAAAACTGTTTTTT
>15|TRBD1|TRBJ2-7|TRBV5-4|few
CASSLALGQTYEQYF
TGTGCCAGCAGCTTGGCCTTGGGACAGACTTACGAGCAGTACTTC